This section outlines one T cell receptor (beta chain) sequence together with its context. The antigen is not known. This entry belongs to a study of cytomegalovirus exposure and HLA in healthy donors. Whole-study results and caveats: Later on, a genetic analysis was performed. It linked a missense variant in DCLRE1C with V- and J-gene trimming of TCR beta.

Donors were nominally healthy when sampled, though unrecorded immune exposures were likely. Researchers ran the PCR with 60 Vbeta and 13 Jbeta primers. Assay used: immunoSEQ multiplex PCR; TCRdb lists only in-frame clones, some missing. The table has 65,000 to 100,000 clones, around 75% seen once. This TCR was recovered from a man in his forties or fifties in good health and CMV-seronegative. Material: PBMCs.

CDR3 sequence reads: CASSQRAAQNEETQYF. CDR3 sequence (DNA): TGTGCCAGCAGTCAGCGAGCAGCCCAAAACGAAGAGACCCAGTACTTC. The chain employs TRBV27 and TRBJ2-5; D ambiguous. The V and J ends lost 5 bases and 3 bases respectively, with 19 bases between them. CDR1 MNHEY and CDR2 SMNVEV come from the germline V gene (reference sequence). This CDR3 has 16 amino acids.